Listed here are 10 T cell receptor beta chains from one sample, sequenced in a study of shared clonotypes between healthy human individuals (dated by TCRdb to the early 2020s). The library was generated by the immunoSEQ multiplex PCR assay. TCRdb re-hosts the immuneACCESS table, in-frame sequences only. Its copies lack some clones; in the studies checked, an unresolved V gene accounts for under half of them, and the cause for the rest is not known. This sample gives a few hundred thousand clones in total; 60% to 80% of them show up just once. The ten top clones hold about 12% of the sample. Material: PBMCs. The receptors shown here come from a middle-aged woman in good health. Some clones in this sample may be carry-over from other donors' samples.

This clone was seen only once. V and J are TRBV5-1 and TRBJ2-2; the match to TRBD2 covers 9 bases. V trimming: 1 base; J trimming: 8 bases; junction bases outside the gene matches: 9. Germline V gene sequence: CDR1 SGHRS, CDR2 YFSETQ. This CDR3 spans 16 amino acids. The CDR3 protein is CASSLRAGGAGGELFF. The CDR3 DNA is TGCGCCAGCAGCTTGAGAGCGGGAGGAGCCGGAGGGGAGCTGTTTTTT.

This clone has more than one count but fewer than ten. The genes are TRBV28 and TRBJ2-7; tentatively, D is TRBD1 (5 bases). Per germline, CDR1 MDHEN and CDR2 SYDVKM. The CDR3 covers 13 residues. V lost 5 bases to trimming and J lost 2 bases, with 10 bases between them. The CDR3 sequence: CASSKTATYEQYF. As DNA, the CDR3 is TGTGCCAGCAGTAAGACAGCAACCTACGAGCAGTACTTC.

As regards this clone: A far bigger clonotype differs at one base, so this is likely a read error. The J gene is TRBJ2-1, the V gene TRBV11-2; 9 nucleotides align to TRBD2. CDR1 and CDR2 (germline): SGHAT, FQNNGV. This CDR3 spans 15 amino acids. The CDR3 spells CASSVQAGGYNGQFF. CDR3 sequence (DNA): TGTGCCAGCAGCGTGCAAGCGGGAGGATACAATGGGCAGTTCTTC.

The chain couples TRBV6-5 to TRBJ2-1, with TRBD2 identical over 14 bases. J lost 9 bases, V lost 7 bases, and 8 bases had no gene match. Germline lookup yields CDR1 MNHEY and CDR2 SVGAGI. This CDR3 has 15 residues. CDR3 bases: TGTGCCAGCACCTGGGGACTAGCGGGAGCGGGTGAGCAGTTCTTC. Amino acids: CASTWGLAGAGEQFF.

Regarding this clone: This likely traces to a read error, being one base from a far larger clone. The chain couples TRBV28 to TRBJ2-3, with 9 bases fitting TRBD2. Unmatched junction bases numbered 9, after V lost 6 bases and J lost 8 bases. This CDR3 has 14 residues. The germline CDR1 and CDR2 sequences are MDHEN and SYDVKM. The CDR3 nucleotides read TGTGCCAGCAGCAGGCAGCGGGAGGCAGGTACGCAGTATTTT. This sequence encodes CASSRQREAGTQYF.

Details on this clone: It may be a read error: a sequence one base away is much more abundant. J is TRBJ2-2 and V is TRBV11-2; a possible D gene is TRBD1 (6 bases). The V end was cut by 4 bases, the J end by 8 bases, with 14 bases between. Germline CDR1 SGHAT, CDR2 FQNNGV. This CDR3 is built from 14 residues. The CDR3 DNA is TGTGCCAGCAGCTCCAGGGGCCTCGGAGGGGAGCTGTTTTTT. The encoded protein is CASSSRGLGGELFF. Together with reference TRBV11-2 and TRBJ2-2, the CDR3 gives the full variable domain: EAGVAQSPRYKIIEKRQSVAFWCNPISGHATLYWYQQILGQGPKLLIQFQNNGVVDDSQLPKDRFSAERLKGVDSTLKIQPAKLEDSAVYLCASSSRGLGGELFFGEGSRLTVL.

The chain carries TRBV11-2 and TRBJ2-7, with TRBD2 as a possible D gene (5 bases). The V end was cut by 5 bases, the J end by 5 bases, with 19 bases between. The CDR3 is made up of 15 amino acids. Germline lookup yields CDR1 SGHAT and CDR2 FQNNGV. The CDR3 is CASSPRWEISHEQYF. In nucleotides, the CDR3 is TGTGCCAGCAGCCCCCGTTGGGAGATTAGCCACGAGCAGTACTTC.

The chain links TRBV7-8 to TRBJ2-7, with D uncertain. CDR1 is SGHVS, CDR2 FQNEAQ, per germline. There are 13 residues in the CDR3. Trimming cost V 5 bases and J 4 bases, with 12 bases left between them. Here the CDR3 reads CASSPSSGYEQYF. The CDR3 nucleotides read TGTGCCAGCAGCCCGTCGTCCGGGTACGAGCAGTACTTC.

This clone showed up just once. The CDR3 sequence is CAWSGQANEKLFF. CDR3 nucleotide sequence: TGTGCCTGGAGCGGCCAGGCTAATGAAAAACTGTTTTTT. The V and J genes are TRBV30 and TRBJ1-4; no clear D gene. Germline loops: CDR1 GTSNPN, CDR2 SVGIG (reference sequence). V was cut by 3 bases and J by 3 bases, with 8 bases left in between. The CDR3 covers 13 residues.

A note on this clone: It is likely a read error: a sequence one base away is far more abundant. The CDR3 sequence: CASGIQVETTEASF. The CDR3 region has the DNA TGTGCCAGCGGGATTCAGGTCGAGACGACTGAAGCTTCCTTT. The J gene is TRBJ1-1, the V gene TRBV28; D not resolved. This CDR3 contains 14 residues. CDR1 and CDR2 from the germline V gene are MDHEN and SYDVKM.